Below are 27 T cell receptor beta chains sequenced from a single sample in a study of blood T cell repertoires in COVID-19. Clones were sequenced by immunoSEQ multiplex PCR, and TCRdb holds only the in-frame ones, with some missing. Among roughly 250,000 clones, 82% were seen once, and the ten largest hold 9.5% to 15%. Sequencing used peripheral blood. Source of these receptors: a woman aged 60-70 years with active or convalescent COVID-19.

This chain links TRBV5-6 with TRBJ2-5, with 7 bases identical to TRBD1. The germline CDR1 and CDR2 sequences are SGHDT and YYEEEE. Germline trimming cut 4 bases from V and 5 bases from J; bases unmatched to any gene: 5. The CDR3 is 13 amino acids. DNA of the CDR3: TGTGCCAGCAGCCTAACAGGGGTCGAGACCCAGTACTTC. It yields the protein CASSLTGVETQYF. Looking up the rest from reference TRBV5-6 and TRBJ2-5 gives the full variable domain: DAGVTQSPTHLIKTRGQQVTLRCSPKSGHDTVSWYQQALGQGPQFIFQYYEEEERQRGNFPDRFSGHQFPNYSSELNVNALLLGDSALYLCASSLTGVETQYFGPGTRLLVL.

The rearrangement joins TRBV5-5 to TRBJ2-7; weak D call: TRBD1 (5 bases). From germline, CDR1 is SGHKS and CDR2 YYEKEE (reference sequence). V was pared by 0 bases and J by 3 bases, with 13 bases between. The CDR3 totals 15 residues. The CDR3 region is CASSLAPSDSYEQYF. In nucleotides, the CDR3 is TGTGCCAGCAGCTTGGCGCCGTCAGACAGCTACGAGCAGTACTTC.

The chain joins TRBV19 to TRBJ2-3; the D gene is possibly TRBD2 (6 bases). The ends were cut back, 3 bases at V and 0 bases at J, with 16 bases in the middle. The germline CDR1 and CDR2 sequences are LNHDA and SQIVND (reference sequence). The CDR3 loop spans 17 amino acids. This CDR3 reads CASSIPTSFPSTDTQYF. The CDR3 DNA reads as TGTGCCAGTAGTATCCCGACTAGTTTCCCTAGCACAGATACGCAGTATTTT. The full variable domain, completed using reference TRBV19 and TRBJ2-3, is DGGITQSPKYLFRKEGQNVTLSCEQNLNHDAMYWYRQDPGQGLRLIYYSQIVNDFQKGDIAEGYSVSREKKESFPLTVTSAQKNPTAFYLCASSIPTSFPSTDTQYFGPGTRLTVL.

The chain has TRBV30 and TRBJ2-3; possible D gene TRBD1, 5 bases. The V end lost 3 bases, the J end lost 2 bases, and 12 bases lay between the germline ends. The germline V gene has CDR1 GTSNPN and CDR2 SVGIG (reference sequence). This CDR3 contains 14 residues. The CDR3 spells CAWRRMGLTDTQYF. The CDR3 DNA sequence: TGTGCCTGGAGGCGGATGGGGCTCACAGATACGCAGTATTTT.

The J gene is TRBJ2-5, the V gene TRBV7-6; 8 bases are shared with TRBD2. CDR3 size: 16 residues. CDR1 and CDR2 (germline): SGHVS, FNYEAQ. Trimming took 0 bases from V and 4 from J; bases not matched to a gene: 7. The CDR3 nucleotides read TGTGCCAGCAGCTTAGCAGGCGGACTAGCTGGAGAGACCCAGTACTTC. Amino acid sequence: CASSLAGGLAGETQYF.

The J gene is TRBJ2-7, the V gene TRBV18; maybe TRBD2 (6 bases). V dropped 3 bases and J dropped 4 bases, with 13 bases sitting between them. CDR1 and CDR2 from the germline V gene are KGHSH and LQKENI. CDR3 length equals 14 residues. The CDR3 nucleotides are TGTGCCAGCTCACCCGGGAGCAGCATTTACGAGCAGTACTTC. Its translation: CASSPGSSIYEQYF.

The chain links TRBV27 to TRBJ1-1, with TRBD1 matching 8 bases. Germline loops: CDR1 MNHEY, CDR2 SMNVEV (reference sequence). Trimming took 5 bases from V and 4 from J; bases not matched to a gene: 0. The CDR3 spans 12 residues. CDR3 in DNA: TGTGCCAGCAGTACAGGGGGCACTGAAGCTTTCTTT. This gives the protein CASSTGGTEAFF.

This chain links TRBV29-1 with TRBJ1-2, with 9 bases lining up with TRBD1. Germline values: CDR1 SQVTM, CDR2 ANQGSEA. The CDR3 contains 13 residues. The ends lost 2 bases at V and 5 bases at J; junction bases unmatched: 3. This chain's CDR3 is CSVEPGQGYGYTF. For the CDR3, the DNA is TGCAGCGTTGAACCGGGACAGGGATATGGCTACACCTTC.

V gene TRBV30 combines with J gene TRBJ1-2, with D possibly TRBD1 on 6 matching bases. This CDR3 region has 13 residues. The germline V gene encodes CDR1 GTSNPN and CDR2 SVGIG (reference sequence). Trimming took off 4 bases at V and 1 base at J, with 10 bases between the two ends. In DNA, the CDR3 is TGTGCCTGGAATCAGGGGCTTAACTATGGCTACACCTTC. Amino acid sequence: CAWNQGLNYGYTF. Variable domain in full (rest from reference TRBV30 and TRBJ1-2): SQTIHQWPATLVQPVGSPLSLECTVEGTSNPNLYWYRQAAGRGLQLLFYSVGIGQISSEVPQNLSASRPQDRQFILSSKKLLLSDSGFYLCAWNQGLNYGYTFGSGTRLTVV.

This clone was detected only once. V is TRBV6-5 and J is TRBJ1-2, with D possibly matching TRBD1 (6 bases). CDR3 size: 13 residues. V was trimmed by 6 bases and J by 4 bases, leaving 12 bases between them. Germline values: CDR1 MNHEY, CDR2 SVGAGI. In nucleotides, the CDR3 is TGTGCCAGCAGAGAGGGACAAGCCTATGGCTACACCTTC. Translated, it gives CASREGQAYGYTF.

This sequence joins TRBV7-9 and TRBJ1-5, with 9 bases identical to TRBD1. Trimming cost V 5 bases and J 0 bases; bases outside gene matches: 2. The CDR3 consists of 15 residues. CDR1 and CDR2 (germline): SEHNR, FQNEAQ (reference sequence). The CDR3 here is CASSRTGASNQPQHF. The CDR3 nucleotides are TGTGCCAGCAGCCGGACAGGGGCTAGCAATCAGCCCCAGCATTTT.

This chain connects TRBV13 to TRBJ2-5; a weak D match, TRBD1 (6 bases). Germline V gene data show CDR1 as PRHDT and CDR2 as FYEKMQ (reference sequence). Trimming pared 5 bases from V and 0 bases from J, leaving 13 bases between. CDR3 length: 15 amino acids. The CDR3, as DNA: TGTGCCAGCAGCAGACGGACAGCGTACCAAGAGACCCAGTACTTC. Translation: CASSRRTAYQETQYF.

V and J are TRBV19 and TRBJ1-1, with D possibly matching TRBD1 (6 bases). This CDR3 is built from 12 residues. Germline CDR1 and CDR2: LNHDA and SQIVND (reference sequence). Trimming removed 9 bases at V and 4 bases at J, with 12 bases between. The CDR3 DNA sequence: TGTGCCAGCCTAGGGGGGGGCACTGAAGCTTTCTTT. It translates to CASLGGGTEAFF. The variable domain in full, completed from reference TRBV19 and TRBJ1-1, reads DGGITQSPKYLFRKEGQNVTLSCEQNLNHDAMYWYRQDPGQGLRLIYYSQIVNDFQKGDIAEGYSVSREKKESFPLTVTSAQKNPTAFYLCASLGGGTEAFFGQGTRLTVV.

The rearrangement links TRBV29-1 to TRBJ1-3; 7 bases map to TRBD1. Germline lookup yields CDR1 SQVTM and CDR2 ANQGSEA. J gave up 2 bases and V 7 bases, and 5 bases lay outside the gene matches. The CDR3 extends over 13 amino acids. The CDR3 loop is CSATDRAGNTIYF. The CDR3, as DNA: TGCAGCGCCACTGACAGGGCTGGAAACACCATATATTTT.

The chain carries TRBV6-5 and TRBJ1-3; possibly TRBD1 for D (6 bases). The ends were cut back, 6 bases at V and 2 bases at J, with 14 bases in the middle. The germline gives CDR1 MNHEY, CDR2 SVGAGI. This CDR3 has 15 residues. CDR3 region: CASRRGQGTGNTIYF. DNA of the CDR3: TGTGCCAGCAGGAGGGGTCAGGGGACTGGAAACACCATATATTTT.

This sequence joins TRBV7-2 and TRBJ1-3, with 7 positions matching TRBD1. CDR1 is SGHTA, CDR2 FQGNSA, per germline. This CDR3 contains 14 residues. The V gene end was trimmed by 6 bases and the J gene end by 0 bases; junction bases not matched to a gene: 2. The DNA of the CDR3 is TGTGCCAGCAGGACAGGGAGCTCTGGAAACACCATATATTTT. Protein sequence: CASRTGSSGNTIYF.

The chain uses TRBV4-1 and TRBJ1-5, with D possibly matching TRBD1 (5 bases). V dropped 1 base and J dropped 2 bases, with 15 bases sitting between them. The V gene's germline CDR1 is MGHRA and CDR2 YSYEKL. This CDR3 contains 17 residues. The DNA for the CDR3 is TGCGCCAGCAGCCAAGGGTGGGGGGAACGGGGCAATCAGCCCCAGCATTTT. It translates to CASSQGWGERGNQPQHF.

V gene TRBV4-1 combines with J gene TRBJ1-5; weak D call: TRBD1 (6 bases). The germline V gene has CDR1 MGHRA and CDR2 YSYEKL. V was pared by 3 bases and J by 7 bases, with 13 bases between. The length of the CDR3 is 14 residues. This CDR3 reads CASSQQGTVQPQHF. The CDR3 nucleotides are TGCGCCAGCAGCCAGCAGGGGACGGTCCAGCCCCAGCATTTT.

This clone was seen only a few times. The chain employs TRBV6-5 and TRBJ1-1, with TRBD1 matching over 10 bases. This CDR3 is built from 15 residues. V trimming: 4 bases; J trimming: 4 bases; junction bases outside the gene matches: 6. Germline V gives CDR1 MNHEY, CDR2 SVGAGI. The CDR3: CASSWTGGATTEAFF. The DNA of the CDR3 is TGTGCCAGCAGTTGGACAGGGGGTGCGACCACTGAAGCTTTCTTT.

The CDR3 nucleotides read TGCGCCAGCAGCTTGGGAGGGGGTTTGGAGACCCAGTACTTC. This translates into CASSLGGGLETQYF. The genes are TRBV5-1 and TRBJ2-5, with D maybe TRBD1 (6 bases). Germline V CDR1 and CDR2: SGHRS, YFSETQ. Trimming took off 0 bases at V and 5 bases at J, with 11 bases between the two ends. The CDR3 runs 14 residues.

The V gene is TRBV4-3, the J gene TRBJ1-4; TRBD1 matches 8 bases. The CDR3 runs to 19 residues. Per germline, CDR1 LGHNA and CDR2 YSLEER. The V segment lost 4 bases and the J segment 4 bases; nucleotides outside the gene matches: 17. DNA of the CDR3: TGCGCCAGCAGCCTCGGACAGGGAGGAGTCATTAGAAGTAATGAAAAACTGTTTTTT. Protein product: CASSLGQGGVIRSNEKLFF.

The chain carries TRBV6-5 and TRBJ1-3; 8 bases align to TRBD1. The CDR3 runs 16 residues. V was pared by 1 base and J by 0 bases, with 2 bases of the junction left unmatched. The germline V gene encodes CDR1 MNHEY and CDR2 SVGAGI. CDR3 amino acids: CASSYWGQVSGNTIYF. DNA for the CDR3: TGTGCCAGCAGTTACTGGGGACAGGTCTCTGGAAACACCATATATTTT.

The gene calls are TRBV27 and TRBJ1-1; the D gene is possibly TRBD1 (5 bases). This CDR3 comprises 14 residues. Trimming cost V 2 bases and J 1 base, with 8 bases left between them. Germline-derived CDR1 and CDR2 are MNHEY and SMNVEV (reference sequence). The CDR3 is CASSLVRANTEAFF. CDR3 DNA sequence: TGTGCCAGCAGTTTAGTCAGGGCGAACACTGAAGCTTTCTTT.

The table lists this clone with a few counts. The chain has TRBV5-1 and TRBJ1-1; a weak D match, TRBD1 (6 bases). The CDR3 is 13 amino acids. The V gene's germline CDR1 is SGHRS and CDR2 YFSETQ. V was cut by 1 base and J by 7 bases, with 11 bases left in between. This CDR3 reads CASSLNREGEAFF. CDR3 nucleotides: TGCGCCAGCAGCTTGAACAGGGAAGGTGAAGCTTTCTTT.

J is TRBJ1-6 and V is TRBV7-6; D unclear. The CDR3 runs 14 residues. Trimming removed 1 base from V and 8 bases from J, with 9 bases in between. Germline CDR1 is SGHVS and CDR2 is FNYEAQ. The CDR3 nucleotides are TGTGCCAGCAGCTTAGGAGGGTTTGATTCACCCCTCCACTTT. It yields the protein CASSLGGFDSPLHF.

CDR3 residues: CASSLDAEIYAGELFF. Written as DNA, the CDR3 is TGCGCCAGCAGCTTGGACGCGGAAATTTATGCCGGGGAGCTGTTTTTT. The chain is built from TRBV5-1 and TRBJ2-2; D is unclear. The CDR3 loop spans 16 amino acids. Deletions cut 0 bases from V and 6 bases from J, with 15 bases between. Germline V CDR1 and CDR2: SGHRS, YFSETQ.

The chain joins TRBV7-2 to TRBJ2-7; 7 bases are a match to TRBD1. After removal of 4 bases from V and 4 bases from J, the junction contained 10 bases not matched to a gene. The CDR3 sequence is 15 residues long. Germline V CDR1 and CDR2: SGHTA, FQGNSA. In DNA form, the CDR3 reads TGTGCCAGCAGCTCGAGTCGAGGGGGCTGGTACGAGCAGTACTTC. Its protein is CASSSSRGGWYEQYF.